This T cell receptor beta chain was sequenced for a study of technical replicates of blood from several donors. Germline V gene lookup returns CDR1 ENHRY and CDR2 SYGVKD. The V gene lost 11 bases and the J gene lost 4 bases, with 20 bases spanning the gap. CDR3 size: 14 residues. Using immunoSEQ multiplex PCR, the repertoire was profiled, and TCRdb retains in-frame clones only, with some absent. The table has about 59,000 clones, around nine tenths seen once. This clonotype originated in a human donor in good health. Some clones in this sample may be carry-over from other donors' samples. The chain links TRBV10-3 to TRBJ2-5; D possibly corresponds to TRBD2 (5 bases). The material sequenced was PBMCs. The CDR3 nucleotides are TGTGCCTCAAATCCAACGGGGTACGGAGAGACCCAGTACTTC. As protein: CASNPTGYGETQYF.